The sequence of this T cell receptor (beta chain) was determined in a study of blood T cells in healthy people across ages. Study-level results: The study regarded diversity estimates from one million T cells as underestimates. Fewer expanded clones and more diversity marked long-lived versus aged donors.

The V gene lost 6 bases and the J gene lost 1 base, with 9 bases spanning the gap. This CDR3 comprises 13 residues. About this clonotype: The antigen is not known.

Next came a second PCR, run for about 6 to 12 cycles, which used a sample-barcoded 5' primer along with a J-beta primer mix. Via MiXCR, TCRdb re-called the 5' RACE reads, giving one row per CDR3 protein. Found here are 1.5 million or so distinct CDR3 sequences, about 43% of them singletons; the top ten hold under 8%. The sequence derives from a woman between 18 and 30 years old in good health. Sequencing was done on a sample of blood. The V gene is TRBV12-3 or TRBV12-4, the J gene TRBJ1-1; D gene unclear. In DNA, the CDR3 is TGTGCCAGCAGGAGTATAACGAACACTGAAGCTTTCTTT. This encodes CASRSITNTEAFF.